This record concerns one TCR beta chain sequence. The antigen is not known. CDR1 and CDR2 (germline): LNHDA, SQIVND (reference sequence). There are 15 residues in the CDR3. The V end lost 1 base, the J end lost 4 bases, and 13 bases lay between the germline ends. Primers for the PCR totalled 60 Vbeta and 13 Jbeta. Assay: immunoSEQ multiplex PCR; the TCRdb copy retains only in-frame clones and omits some. The sample has fewer than 150,000 clones, approximately 73% seen once; the top ten hold about 15%. The sample is drawn from a study of cytomegalovirus exposure and HLA in healthy donors. Overall study results and limits: Published work reported that the classifier diagnosed cytomegalovirus status with high specificity and sensitivity. The majority of TCR sequences were rare, yet some public TCRs appeared in many donors. Roughly even sequencing depth across donors was the assumption behind the presence/absence analyses.

The source of this sequence is a human donor in good health. This rearrangement joins TRBV19 to TRBJ2-5, with D possibly matching TRBD2 (7 bases). Sequencing was carried out using PBMCs. The DNA for the CDR3 is TGTGCCAGTAGTATAGTTGGGGGAGGGGGAGAGACCCAGTACTTC. It is translated as CASSIVGGGGETQYF.